The 30 T cell receptor beta chains in this list originate from one sample, sequenced in a study of blood T cell repertoires in COVID-19. Generated by immunoSEQ multiplex PCR, the TCRdb table keeps only in-frame clones and is missing some. The sample has about 110,000 clones; around 89% are singletons. Sequenced input: peripheral blood. The receptors derive from a woman between 50 and 59 years old with acute or convalescent COVID-19.

The J gene is TRBJ2-1, the V gene TRBV20-1; D not resolved. CDR3 length: 11 residues. V dropped 0 bases and J dropped 6 bases, with 3 bases sitting between them. From germline, CDR1 is DFQATT and CDR2 SNEGSKA (reference sequence). CDR3: CSARDLNEQFF. The CDR3 DNA sequence: TGCAGTGCTAGAGACCTCAATGAGCAGTTCTTC.

The chain carries TRBV11-2 and TRBJ2-7; possibly TRBD2 for D (6 bases). Per the germline V gene, CDR1 is SGHAT and CDR2 is FQNNGV. There are 14 residues in the CDR3. Trimming took 3 bases from V and 0 from J, leaving 9 bases between them. The CDR3 DNA follows: TGTGCCAGCAGCTTGGACTACCTCTCCTACGAGCAGTACTTC. Encoded protein: CASSLDYLSYEQYF. Full variable domain (outside the CDR3, taken from reference TRBV11-2 and TRBJ2-7): EAGVAQSPRYKIIEKRQSVAFWCNPISGHATLYWYQQILGQGPKLLIQFQNNGVVDDSQLPKDRFSAERLKGVDSTLKIQPAKLEDSAVYLCASSLDYLSYEQYFGPGTRLTVT.

The V gene is TRBV3-1 (or the pseudogene TRBV3-2), the J gene TRBJ2-1; 8 positions match TRBD1. Germline V gives CDR1 LGHDT, CDR2 YNNKEL (reference sequence). Germline trimming cut 0 bases from V and 9 bases from J; bases unmatched to any gene: 4. The CDR3 is 14 residues long. The DNA for the CDR3 is TGTGCCAGCAGCCAAGAAACAGGGGGAAGTGAGCAGTTCTTC. Its protein is CASSQETGGSEQFF.

The rearrangement links TRBV7-2 to TRBJ2-2, with 8 bases matching TRBD2. Germline V gene lookup returns CDR1 SGHTA and CDR2 FQGNSA. This CDR3 has 19 amino acids. The trim removed 1 base at V and 1 base at J, leaving 11 bases unmatched. For the CDR3, the DNA is TGTGCCAGCAGCTTAGTCCCCCTAGCGGGTGGACTGAACACCGGGGAGCTGTTTTTT. Protein sequence: CASSLVPLAGGLNTGELFF. Based on the CDR3 plus reference TRBV7-2 and TRBJ2-2, the full variable domain is GAGVSQSPSNKVTEKGKDVELRCDPISGHTALYWYRQSLGQGLEFLIYFQGNSAPDKSGLPSDRFSAERTGGSVSTLTIQRTQQEDSAVYLCASSLVPLAGGLNTGELFFGEGSRLTVL.

This sequence joins TRBV3-1 (or the pseudogene TRBV3-2) and TRBJ1-3; no clear D gene. Germline values: CDR1 LGHDT, CDR2 YNNKEL (reference sequence). Trimming took off 1 base at V and 0 bases at J, with 7 bases between the two ends. The CDR3 consists of 15 residues. The DNA of the CDR3 is TGTGCCAGCAGCCAAGGTTATAGCTCTGGAAACACCATATATTTT. It translates to CASSQGYSSGNTIYF.

The chain couples TRBV29-1 to TRBJ2-1, with 9 bases lining up with TRBD2. Unmatched junction bases numbered 4, after V lost 3 bases and J lost 13 bases. The CDR3 has 11 residues. Per germline, CDR1 SQVTM and CDR2 ANQGSEA. DNA of the CDR3: TGCAGCGTTGAGGCGGGAGGGCCCCAGTTCTTC. Its protein product is CSVEAGGPQFF.

V gene TRBV24-1 combines with J gene TRBJ2-3; 7 bases agree with TRBD2. Germline trimming cut 2 bases from V and 3 bases from J; bases unmatched to any gene: 7. Germline lookup yields CDR1 KGHDR and CDR2 SFDVKD. This CDR3 is 16 amino acids long. Here the CDR3 DNA reads TGTGCCACCAGTGATTCTGGGGGGGGGACGACAGATACGCAGTATTTT. As protein: CATSDSGGGTTDTQYF.

The table lists this clone with many counts. Written as DNA, the CDR3 is TGCAGCGTGGAGACAGGGGGGAACACTGAAGCTTTCTTT. Protein product: CSVETGGNTEAFF. V and J are TRBV29-1 and TRBJ1-1, with 9 bases aligning to TRBD1. With V trimmed by 6 bases and J by 1 base, 3 bases remained unmatched. CDR3 size: 13 residues. Germline CDR1 reads SQVTM; CDR2 reads ANQGSEA.

The chain combines TRBV21-1 with TRBJ1-6; whether TRBD1, the table's D call, matches the DNA was not checked. TRBV21-1 is tagged as a pseudogene. The CDR3 totals 23 residues. CDR3 coding DNA: TGTGCCAGCAGCAAAGTTGGGACACGGACTTTTCCCTCAGAACACTCCTATAATTCACCCCTCCACTTT. Translated, it gives CASSKVGTRTFPSEHSYNSPLHF.

The CDR3 DNA reads TGTGCCAGTAACTCAGACAGGGACTATGGCTACACCTTC. Its protein product is CASNSDRDYGYTF. V gene TRBV19 combines with J gene TRBJ1-2; 7 bases are a match to TRBD1. CDR1 LNHDA and CDR2 SQIVND come from the germline V gene (reference sequence). Losses at the gene ends were 7 bases for V and 3 bases for J; bases not matched to a gene: 5. The CDR3 length is 13 residues.

The chain uses TRBV24-1 and TRBJ2-3; unclear D gene. Germline CDR1 and CDR2: KGHDR and SFDVKD. The CDR3 covers 12 residues. V was shortened by 6 bases and J by 4 bases, with 7 bases between the two germline ends. CDR3 sequence reads: CATSRSPDTQYF. The CDR3 DNA is TGTGCCACCAGTAGAAGCCCAGATACGCAGTATTTT.

The rearrangement uses TRBV5-1 and TRBJ2-1, with D maybe TRBD2 (6 bases). The CDR3 is made up of 15 amino acids. V lost 5 bases and J 4 bases, leaving 16 bases between the germline ends. Per germline, CDR1 SGHRS and CDR2 YFSETQ. Written as DNA, the CDR3 is TGCGCCAGCAGTGTGTCACTAGCAGATTACAATGAGCAGTTCTTC. Translated: CASSVSLADYNEQFF.

The chain links TRBV2 to TRBJ2-1, with a possible D match to TRBD2 (6 bases). Germline V gives CDR1 SNHLY, CDR2 FYNNEI. The CDR3 extends over 15 amino acids. V dropped 1 base and J dropped 8 bases, with 15 bases sitting between them. The CDR3 DNA is TGTGCCAGCAGTGAAGGGGCGGGGCTTTGGGATGAGCAGTTCTTC. This codes for CASSEGAGLWDEQFF.

The genes are TRBV19 and TRBJ1-5, with D possibly being TRBD1 (6 bases). From germline, CDR1 is LNHDA and CDR2 SQIVND (reference sequence). CDR3 length: 13 residues. The ends were cut back, 5 bases at V and 5 bases at J, with 10 bases in the middle. CDR3 residues: CASSLRGDQPQHF. The CDR3 coding sequence is TGTGCCAGTAGTCTCAGGGGAGATCAGCCCCAGCATTTT.

This rearrangement joins TRBV28 to TRBJ2-5, with 11 bases matching TRBD2. The V gene's germline CDR1 is MDHEN and CDR2 SYDVKM. Losses at the gene ends were 4 bases for V and 1 base for J; bases not matched to a gene: 14. The CDR3 runs 19 residues. The CDR3 DNA reads TGTGCCAGCAGTTCCTCCGGGACTAGCGGCACAACTATCCAAGAGACCCAGTACTTC. Amino acid sequence: CASSSSGTSGTTIQETQYF.

The chain links TRBV15 to TRBJ1-1; TRBD1 is a possible D gene (6 bases). Germline CDR1 is LNHNV and CDR2 is YYDKDF (reference sequence). V was shortened by 0 bases and J by 11 bases, with 13 bases between the two germline ends. The CDR3 consists of 13 residues. CDR3 region: CATSREYRVAAFF. The CDR3 DNA sequence: TGTGCCACCAGCAGAGAGTACAGGGTGGCCGCTTTCTTT.

V gene TRBV18 combines with J gene TRBJ2-1; 7 bases fit TRBD2. The germline V gene has CDR1 KGHSH and CDR2 LQKENI. Unmatched junction bases numbered 4, after V lost 2 bases and J lost 3 bases. The CDR3 loop spans 15 amino acids. DNA of the CDR3: TGTGCCAGCTCACCAAATGGACTAGTCTACAATGAGCAGTTCTTC. The encoded protein is CASSPNGLVYNEQFF.

The chain links TRBV3-1 (or the pseudogene TRBV3-2) to TRBJ2-3; 8 bases agree with TRBD2. Germline V gene sequence: CDR1 LGHDT, CDR2 YNNKEL (reference sequence). This CDR3 comprises 15 residues. The V gene end was trimmed by 4 bases and the J gene end by 1 base; junction bases not matched to a gene: 4. In DNA form, the CDR3 reads TGTGCCAGCAGCCGGGGACTAGTCGGCACAGATACGCAGTATTTT. This sequence encodes CASSRGLVGTDTQYF.

The genes are TRBV3-1 (or the pseudogene TRBV3-2) and TRBJ2-1; 8 nucleotides match TRBD2. From germline, CDR1 is LGHDT and CDR2 YNNKEL (reference sequence). This CDR3 has 18 residues. The V and J ends lost 4 bases and 7 bases, in that order; junction bases with no gene match: 18. CDR3 amino acids: CASSPTLAATPQGNEQFF. The CDR3 DNA reads TGTGCCAGCAGCCCTACACTAGCGGCCACACCCCAGGGGAATGAGCAGTTCTTC.

The chain combines TRBV5-1 with TRBJ1-1, with TRBD1 matching over 7 bases. V gave up 5 bases and J gave up 0 bases; unmatched junction bases: 7. This CDR3 has 15 residues. The germline V gene encodes CDR1 SGHRS and CDR2 YFSETQ. CDR3 sequence: CASRNRQGMNTEAFF. In DNA form, the CDR3 reads TGCGCCAGCAGAAACCGACAGGGTATGAACACTGAAGCTTTCTTT.

The chain employs TRBV6-1 and TRBJ2-7; no definite D call. Germline V gene data show CDR1 as MNHNS and CDR2 as SASEGT. The CDR3 consists of 15 residues. V lost 0 bases, J lost 2 bases, and 11 bases lay in between. For the CDR3, the DNA is TGTGCCAGCAGTGAAGCTAACGGGTGGACCTACGAGCAGTACTTC. It specifies CASSEANGWTYEQYF.

This clone has a count of ten or more. The chain joins TRBV6-4 to TRBJ2-3; D is possibly TRBD2 (6 bases). This CDR3 contains 15 residues. Trimming left V 5 bases short and J 5 bases short, with 17 bases between. In germline, CDR1 is MRHNA, CDR2 SNTAGT. CDR3 sequence: CASSRGGTPGDTQYF. The CDR3 nucleotides read TGTGCCAGCAGTCGTGGCGGGACCCCAGGAGATACGCAGTATTTT.

A word on this clone: The same CDR3 is also encoded by other DNA sequences in this sample. The chain links TRBV18 to TRBJ1-2, with 7 bases that match TRBD1. The CDR3 consists of 13 residues. Germline-derived CDR1 and CDR2 are KGHSH and LQKENI. V lost 3 bases, J lost 2 bases, and 0 bases stayed unmatched. The CDR3 sequence is CASSPGQNYGYTF. The DNA for the CDR3 is TGTGCCAGCTCACCGGGACAGAACTATGGCTACACCTTC.

The chain uses TRBV6-1 and TRBJ2-3; D unresolved. CDR3 length: 14 residues. Trimming left V 1 base short and J 0 bases short, with 5 bases between. Looked up from germline, CDR1 is MNHNS and CDR2 is SASEGT. DNA for the CDR3: TGTGCCAGCAGTGAAGACTGGAGCACAGATACGCAGTATTTT. Translation gives CASSEDWSTDTQYF.

The chain carries TRBV5-1 and TRBJ1-1; D may be TRBD1 (5 bases). The CDR3 sequence is 14 residues long. Between the trimmed V and J ends, which lost 4 bases and 1 base, there was a span of 11 bases. The germline gives CDR1 SGHRS, CDR2 YFSETQ. The CDR3 protein is CASSQLGQNTEAFF. Written as DNA, the CDR3 is TGCGCCAGCAGCCAACTTGGACAGAACACTGAAGCTTTCTTT. The full variable domain, rest sourced from reference TRBV5-1 and TRBJ1-1, is KAGVTQTPRYLIKTRGQQVTLSCSPISGHRSVSWYQQTPGQGLQFLFEYFSETQRNKGNFPGRFSGRQFSNSRSEMNVSTLELGDSALYLCASSQLGQNTEAFFGQGTRLTVV.

The CDR3 DNA reads as TGTGCCAGCAGTTTAAGACAGCTAGCCAAAAACATTCAGTACTTC. Protein: CASSLRQLAKNIQYF. The V gene is TRBV28, the J gene TRBJ2-4; maybe TRBD1 (5 bases). From germline, CDR1 is MDHEN and CDR2 SYDVKM. V was clipped by 2 bases and J by 0 bases, with 8 bases between them. The length of the CDR3 is 15 residues.

CDR3 region: CASRTLGGRGYNEQFF. The CDR3 region has the DNA TGTGCCAGTAGAACATTGGGCGGGAGGGGATACAATGAGCAGTTCTTC. The chain has TRBV19 and TRBJ2-1; 9 positions agree with TRBD2. CDR3 length: 16 residues. Germline CDR1 and CDR2: LNHDA and SQIVND (reference sequence). The ends lost 6 bases at V and 4 bases at J; junction bases unmatched: 10.

This sequence joins TRBV6-1 and TRBJ2-7; D is ambiguous. CDR3 size: 13 residues. Per the germline V gene, CDR1 is MNHNS and CDR2 is SASEGT. V dropped 3 bases and J dropped 3 bases, with 9 bases sitting between them. The CDR3: CASSEGLHYEQYF. The DNA of the CDR3 is TGTGCCAGCAGTGAGGGCCTCCACTACGAGCAGTACTTC.

V usage is TRBV28 and J usage is TRBJ2-2, with 13 bases identical to TRBD2. The CDR3 consists of 14 residues. V dropped 6 bases and J dropped 10; count of bases not matched to a gene: 5. Germline CDR1 reads MDHEN; CDR2 reads SYDVKM. CDR3: CASRPGLAGTELFF. The CDR3 nucleotides are TGTGCCAGCAGGCCGGGACTAGCGGGGACGGAGCTGTTTTTT.

The rearrangement joins TRBV2 to TRBJ1-1; D is uncertain. This CDR3 contains 13 residues. Trimming removed 2 bases at V and 2 bases at J, with 6 bases between. Germline values: CDR1 SNHLY, CDR2 FYNNEI. Here the CDR3 reads CASSEHLNTEAFF. In DNA, the CDR3 is TGTGCCAGCAGTGAACACTTAAACACTGAAGCTTTCTTT. The variable domain in full, with the rest retrieved from reference TRBV2 and TRBJ1-1, is EPEVTQTPSHQVTQMGQEVILRCVPISNHLYFYWYRQILGQKVEFLVSFYNNEISEKSEIFDDQFSVERPDGSNFTLKIRSTKLEDSAMYFCASSEHLNTEAFFGQGTRLTVV.